One and the same sample provided the 20 T cell receptor beta chains below, sequenced in a study of blood T cell repertoires in COVID-19. Profiled with immunoSEQ multiplex PCR; TCRdb holds only in-frame clones, not every one. The table lists hundreds of thousands of clones, approximately 90% of them singletons. Sequencing was done on a sample of PBMCs or T cells enriched from blood (not recorded which). The origin of the receptors is a man younger than 35 who had recovered from COVID-19.

As to this clone: This sample includes further DNA sequences coding for the same CDR3. The chain combines TRBV18 with TRBJ2-7, with D perhaps TRBD1 (6 bases). Germline-derived CDR1 and CDR2 are KGHSH and LQKENI. The length of the CDR3 is 13 residues. The V end was cut by 3 bases, the J end by 1 base, with 7 bases between. The CDR3 loop is CASSPGTSYEQYF. The CDR3 coding sequence is TGTGCCAGCTCACCCGGGACATCCTACGAGCAGTACTTC.

This chain uses TRBV5-6 with TRBJ2-3; 10 nucleotides line up with TRBD1. In germline, CDR1 is SGHDT, CDR2 YYEEEE. The V and J ends lost 4 bases and 6 bases, in that order; junction bases with no gene match: 14. The CDR3 spans 17 residues. The CDR3 sequence is CASSTTVTGGNTDTQYF. The CDR3 DNA sequence: TGTGCCAGCAGCACAACAGTGACAGGGGGCAATACGGATACGCAGTATTTT.

The chain employs TRBV19 and TRBJ2-2; TRBD1 matches at 7 bases. CDR3 length equals 13 residues. The germline gives CDR1 LNHDA, CDR2 SQIVND (reference sequence). Trimming took 6 bases from V and 5 from J; bases not matched to a gene: 3. The CDR3 DNA reads as TGTGCCAGTAGGACAGGGTGGACCGGGGAGCTGTTTTTT. It is translated as CASRTGWTGELFF.

The V and J genes are TRBV6-4 and TRBJ2-1, with 14 nucleotides matching TRBD2. Trimming at V came to 6 bases and at J to 6 bases, leaving 4 bases not matched to a gene. The CDR3 is 15 amino acids. The germline CDR1 and CDR2 sequences are MRHNA and SNTAGT. The CDR3 reads CASRETSGGANEQFF. In DNA, the CDR3 is TGTGCCAGCAGGGAGACTAGCGGGGGGGCCAATGAGCAGTTCTTC.

V is TRBV7-6 and J is TRBJ2-5; 13 bases agree with TRBD2. The CDR3 totals 17 residues. J gave up 4 bases and V 3 bases, and 8 bases lay outside the gene matches. Germline V gene sequence: CDR1 SGHVS, CDR2 FNYEAQ. The DNA for the CDR3 is TGTGCCAGCAGCTTGGGGACTAGCGGGACCTATGGAGAGACCCAGTACTTC. Its protein is CASSLGTSGTYGETQYF.

The chain recombines TRBV14 with TRBJ2-5; D is unclear. Germline CDR1 reads SGHDN; CDR2 reads FVKESK. The CDR3 length is 13 residues. V was shortened by 0 bases and J by 6 bases, with 8 bases between the two germline ends. CDR3 DNA: TGTGCCAGCAGCCAAGACCGCAGGCAGACCCAGTACTTC. This gives the protein CASSQDRRQTQYF.

Comment on this clone: The junction differs from germline at one of its ends, possibly a read error. The gene calls are TRBV19 and TRBJ2-1, with TRBD2 matching over 9 bases. This CDR3 is 15 amino acids long. CDR1 and CDR2 from the germline V gene are LNHDA and SQIVND (reference sequence). The CDR3: CASRIVTSGYNEQFF. CDR3 DNA: TGTGCCAGTAGGATAGTGACTAGCGGTTACAATGAGCAGTTCTTC.

V and J are TRBV11-3 and TRBJ2-7, with TRBD1 as a possible D gene (5 bases). The germline V gene encodes CDR1 SGHNT and CDR2 YENEEA. V gave up 2 bases and J gave up 0 bases, with 11 bases separating them. This CDR3 spans 15 amino acids. This CDR3 reads CASSLTGAPSYEQYF. In DNA, the CDR3 is TGTGCCAGCAGCTTAACTGGGGCACCCTCCTACGAGCAGTACTTC.

The rearrangement uses TRBV6-5 and TRBJ1-3; D ambiguous. The CDR3 spans 15 residues. The V gene's germline CDR1 is MNHEY and CDR2 SVGAGI. Trimming took 5 bases from V and 1 from J, leaving 12 bases between them. CDR3 protein: CASSRGLSSGNTIYF. In nucleotides, the CDR3 is TGTGCCAGCAGTCGAGGCTTATCGTCTGGAAACACCATATATTTT.

The rearrangement joins TRBV3-1 (or the pseudogene TRBV3-2) to TRBJ2-6, with D unresolved. Germline V gene lookup returns CDR1 LGHDT and CDR2 YNNKEL (reference sequence). V dropped 0 bases and J dropped 0 bases, with 6 bases sitting between them. The CDR3 contains 16 residues. This CDR3 is CASSQDSFSGANVLTF. Here the CDR3 DNA reads TGTGCCAGCAGCCAAGATTCCTTCTCTGGGGCCAACGTCCTGACTTTC.

The chain carries TRBV27 and TRBJ1-5; tentative D call: TRBD1 (5 bases). The ends were cut back, 2 bases at V and 6 bases at J, with 14 bases in the middle. Germline CDR1 is MNHEY and CDR2 is SMNVEV (reference sequence). CDR3 length: 15 amino acids. CDR3 in amino acids: CASSLGPGGSQPQHF. The CDR3 DNA follows: TGTGCCAGCAGTTTAGGGCCCGGGGGAAGTCAGCCCCAGCATTTT.

J is TRBJ2-7 and V is TRBV2, with 12 bases that match TRBD2. The CDR3 is 14 amino acids. Germline V CDR1 and CDR2: SNHLY, FYNNEI. Trimming cost V 7 bases and J 3 bases; bases outside gene matches: 4. The CDR3 loop reads CASKTSGSIYEQYF. In DNA form, the CDR3 reads TGTGCCAGCAAGACTAGCGGGAGTATCTACGAGCAGTACTTC.

The J gene is TRBJ1-6, the V gene TRBV5-1, with 8 positions matching TRBD1. Per the germline V gene, CDR1 is SGHRS and CDR2 is YFSETQ. Germline trimming cut 7 bases from V and 8 bases from J; bases unmatched to any gene: 8. The CDR3 is made up of 14 amino acids. This chain's CDR3 is CASGQGLIDSPLHF. The CDR3 DNA is TGCGCCAGCGGACAGGGTCTAATTGATTCACCCCTCCACTTT. Using reference TRBV5-1 and TRBJ1-6 for the parts outside the CDR3, the full variable domain is KAGVTQTPRYLIKTRGQQVTLSCSPISGHRSVSWYQQTPGQGLQFLFEYFSETQRNKGNFPGRFSGRQFSNSRSEMNVSTLELGDSALYLCASGQGLIDSPLHFGNGTRLTVT.

V gene TRBV27 combines with J gene TRBJ2-5, with D possibly matching TRBD1 (6 bases). V gave up 6 bases and J gave up 0 bases, with 14 bases separating them. The CDR3 runs to 15 residues. Germline CDR1 MNHEY, CDR2 SMNVEV (reference sequence). CDR3 residues: CASRRSGTNQETQYF. In nucleotides, the CDR3 is TGTGCCAGCAGACGGTCCGGGACAAACCAAGAGACCCAGTACTTC.

The chain recombines TRBV9 with TRBJ2-3; TRBD2 agrees at 8 bases. This CDR3 has 16 amino acids. Germline V lookup: CDR1 SGDLS, CDR2 YYNGEE. V was pared by 4 bases and J by 3 bases, with 10 bases of the junction left unmatched. As DNA, the CDR3 is TGTGCCAGCAGCTCCGGGGGGGGGCGCCCAACAGATACGCAGTATTTT. Its translation: CASSSGGGRPTDTQYF.

The chain recombines TRBV7-9 with TRBJ2-7; 7 bases map to TRBD2. The CDR3 spans 11 residues. The trim removed 8 bases at V and 3 bases at J, leaving 1 base unmatched. Germline V gene sequence: CDR1 SEHNR, CDR2 FQNEAQ (reference sequence). This CDR3 is CASERGYEQYF. The CDR3 DNA is TGTGCCAGCGAGCGGGGCTACGAGCAGTACTTC. The full variable domain, completed using reference TRBV7-9 and TRBJ2-7, is DTGVSQNPRHKITKRGQNVTFRCDPISEHNRLYWYRQTLGQGPEFLTYFQNEAQLEKSRLLSDRFSAERPKGSFSTLEIQRTEQGDSAMYLCASERGYEQYFGPGTRLTVT.

This chain uses TRBV2 with TRBJ1-1; 9 nucleotides agree with TRBD1. V gave up 6 bases and J gave up 4 bases; unmatched junction bases: 3. This CDR3 has 13 residues. CDR1 and CDR2 (germline): SNHLY, FYNNEI. DNA for the CDR3: TGTGCCAGCAGGGGGACAGGGTCCACTGAAGCTTTCTTT. Amino acid sequence: CASRGTGSTEAFF.

In this sample, this clone turned up once. The rearrangement uses TRBV3-1 (or the pseudogene TRBV3-2) and TRBJ2-2; TRBD2 aligns across 11 bases. Germline values: CDR1 LGHDT, CDR2 YNNKEL (reference sequence). This CDR3 region has 17 residues. The junction had 6 bases not matched to a gene; V was cut back by 0 bases and J by 6 bases. The DNA for the CDR3 is TGTGCCAGCAGCCAAGATCCCCCTAGCGGGAGGTCCGGGGAGCTGTTTTTT. The encoded protein is CASSQDPPSGRSGELFF.

J is TRBJ2-1 and V is TRBV12-3 or TRBV12-4, with D unclear. V lost 7 bases to trimming and J lost 3 bases, with 7 bases between them. The CDR3 covers 12 residues. The CDR3 nucleotides read TGTGCCAGCACCTACGACTACAATGAGCAGTTCTTC. This codes for CASTYDYNEQFF.

This clone was seen a few times. J is TRBJ2-1 and V is TRBV2; TRBD2 agrees at 8 bases. V trimming: 1 base; J trimming: 11 bases; junction bases outside the gene matches: 13. CDR3 length: 16 residues. CDR1 SNHLY and CDR2 FYNNEI come from the germline V gene. The CDR3 DNA follows: TGTGCCAGCAGTGAAGACACGATTGGGGCGGGAGGAAAGCAGTTCTTC. It yields the protein CASSEDTIGAGGKQFF.